This T cell receptor beta chain was identified during a study of cytomegalovirus exposure and HLA in healthy donors. The PCR employed 60 Vbeta primers together with 13 Jbeta primers. The data were produced by immunoSEQ multiplex PCR, yet TCRdb's version contains in-frame clones alone and is incomplete. In the table there are approximately 120,000 clones, about 73% of which are singletons. The germline V and J ends were trimmed by 0 bases and 0 bases, with 10 bases remaining between them. The length of the CDR3 is 16 residues. Germline values: CDR1 SGHRS, CDR2 YFSETQ. V is TRBV5-1 and J is TRBJ1-3; possible D gene TRBD1, 5 bases. The source of this sequence is a woman in her fifties or sixties in good health and CMV-seropositive. The sequencing input was PBMCs. The CDR3 DNA reads as TGCGCCAGCAGCTTGGGGGGGACTGTCTCTGGAAACACCATATATTTT. Its protein product is CASSLGGTVSGNTIYF.